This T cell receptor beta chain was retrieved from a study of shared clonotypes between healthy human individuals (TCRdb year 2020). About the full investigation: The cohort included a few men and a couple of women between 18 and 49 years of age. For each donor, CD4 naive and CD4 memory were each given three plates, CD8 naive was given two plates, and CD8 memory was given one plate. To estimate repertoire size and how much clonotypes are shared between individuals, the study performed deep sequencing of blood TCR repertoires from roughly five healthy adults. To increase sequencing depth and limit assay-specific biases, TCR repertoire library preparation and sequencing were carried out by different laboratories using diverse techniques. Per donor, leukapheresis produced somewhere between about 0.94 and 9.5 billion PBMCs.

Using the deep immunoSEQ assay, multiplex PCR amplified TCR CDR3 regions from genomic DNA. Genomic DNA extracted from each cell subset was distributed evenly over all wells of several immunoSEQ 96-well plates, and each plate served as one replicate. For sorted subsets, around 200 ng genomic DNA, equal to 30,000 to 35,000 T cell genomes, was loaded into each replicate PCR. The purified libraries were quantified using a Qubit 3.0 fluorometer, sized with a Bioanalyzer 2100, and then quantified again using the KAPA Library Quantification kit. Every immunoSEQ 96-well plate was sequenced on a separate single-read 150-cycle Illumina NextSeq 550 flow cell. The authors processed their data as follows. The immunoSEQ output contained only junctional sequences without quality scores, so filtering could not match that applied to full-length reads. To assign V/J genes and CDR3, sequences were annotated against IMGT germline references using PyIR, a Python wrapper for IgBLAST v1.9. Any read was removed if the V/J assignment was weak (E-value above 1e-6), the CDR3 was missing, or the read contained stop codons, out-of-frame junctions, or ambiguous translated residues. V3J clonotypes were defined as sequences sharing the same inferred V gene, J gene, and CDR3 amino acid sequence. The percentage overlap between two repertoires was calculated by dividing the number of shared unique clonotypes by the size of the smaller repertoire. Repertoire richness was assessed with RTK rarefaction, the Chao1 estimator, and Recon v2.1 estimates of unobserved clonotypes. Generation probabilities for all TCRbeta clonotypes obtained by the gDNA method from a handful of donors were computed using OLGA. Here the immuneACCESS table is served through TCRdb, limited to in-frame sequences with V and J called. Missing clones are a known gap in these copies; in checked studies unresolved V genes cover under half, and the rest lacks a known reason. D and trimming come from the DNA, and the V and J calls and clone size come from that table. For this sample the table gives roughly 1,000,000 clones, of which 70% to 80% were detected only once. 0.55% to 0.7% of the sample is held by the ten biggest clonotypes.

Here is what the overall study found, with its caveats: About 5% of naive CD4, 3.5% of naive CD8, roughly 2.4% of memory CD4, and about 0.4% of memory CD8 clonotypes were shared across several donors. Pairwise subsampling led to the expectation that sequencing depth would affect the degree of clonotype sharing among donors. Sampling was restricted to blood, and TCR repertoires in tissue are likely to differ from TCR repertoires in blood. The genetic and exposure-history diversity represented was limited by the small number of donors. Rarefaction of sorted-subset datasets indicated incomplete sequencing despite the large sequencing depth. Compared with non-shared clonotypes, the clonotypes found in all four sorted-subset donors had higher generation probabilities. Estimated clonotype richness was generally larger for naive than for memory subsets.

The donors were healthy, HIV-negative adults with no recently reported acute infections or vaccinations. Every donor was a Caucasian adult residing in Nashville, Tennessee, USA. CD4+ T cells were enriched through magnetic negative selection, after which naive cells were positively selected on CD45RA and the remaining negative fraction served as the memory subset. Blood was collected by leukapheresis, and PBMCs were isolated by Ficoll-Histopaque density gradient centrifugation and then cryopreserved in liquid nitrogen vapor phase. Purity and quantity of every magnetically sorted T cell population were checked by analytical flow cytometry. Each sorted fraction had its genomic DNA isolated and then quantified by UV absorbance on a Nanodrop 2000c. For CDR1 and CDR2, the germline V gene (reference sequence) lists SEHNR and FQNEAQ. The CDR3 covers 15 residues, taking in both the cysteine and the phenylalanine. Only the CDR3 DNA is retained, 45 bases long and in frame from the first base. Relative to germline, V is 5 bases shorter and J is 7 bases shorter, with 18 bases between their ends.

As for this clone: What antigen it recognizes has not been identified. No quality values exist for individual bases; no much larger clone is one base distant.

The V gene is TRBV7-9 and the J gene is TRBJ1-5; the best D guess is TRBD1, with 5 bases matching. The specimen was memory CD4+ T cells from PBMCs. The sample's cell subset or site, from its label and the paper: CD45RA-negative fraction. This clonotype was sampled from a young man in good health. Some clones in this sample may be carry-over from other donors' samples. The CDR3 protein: CASSPGGVGGQPQHF. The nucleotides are TGTGCCAGCAGCCCAGGAGGGGTTGGGGGACAGCCCCAGCATTTT.